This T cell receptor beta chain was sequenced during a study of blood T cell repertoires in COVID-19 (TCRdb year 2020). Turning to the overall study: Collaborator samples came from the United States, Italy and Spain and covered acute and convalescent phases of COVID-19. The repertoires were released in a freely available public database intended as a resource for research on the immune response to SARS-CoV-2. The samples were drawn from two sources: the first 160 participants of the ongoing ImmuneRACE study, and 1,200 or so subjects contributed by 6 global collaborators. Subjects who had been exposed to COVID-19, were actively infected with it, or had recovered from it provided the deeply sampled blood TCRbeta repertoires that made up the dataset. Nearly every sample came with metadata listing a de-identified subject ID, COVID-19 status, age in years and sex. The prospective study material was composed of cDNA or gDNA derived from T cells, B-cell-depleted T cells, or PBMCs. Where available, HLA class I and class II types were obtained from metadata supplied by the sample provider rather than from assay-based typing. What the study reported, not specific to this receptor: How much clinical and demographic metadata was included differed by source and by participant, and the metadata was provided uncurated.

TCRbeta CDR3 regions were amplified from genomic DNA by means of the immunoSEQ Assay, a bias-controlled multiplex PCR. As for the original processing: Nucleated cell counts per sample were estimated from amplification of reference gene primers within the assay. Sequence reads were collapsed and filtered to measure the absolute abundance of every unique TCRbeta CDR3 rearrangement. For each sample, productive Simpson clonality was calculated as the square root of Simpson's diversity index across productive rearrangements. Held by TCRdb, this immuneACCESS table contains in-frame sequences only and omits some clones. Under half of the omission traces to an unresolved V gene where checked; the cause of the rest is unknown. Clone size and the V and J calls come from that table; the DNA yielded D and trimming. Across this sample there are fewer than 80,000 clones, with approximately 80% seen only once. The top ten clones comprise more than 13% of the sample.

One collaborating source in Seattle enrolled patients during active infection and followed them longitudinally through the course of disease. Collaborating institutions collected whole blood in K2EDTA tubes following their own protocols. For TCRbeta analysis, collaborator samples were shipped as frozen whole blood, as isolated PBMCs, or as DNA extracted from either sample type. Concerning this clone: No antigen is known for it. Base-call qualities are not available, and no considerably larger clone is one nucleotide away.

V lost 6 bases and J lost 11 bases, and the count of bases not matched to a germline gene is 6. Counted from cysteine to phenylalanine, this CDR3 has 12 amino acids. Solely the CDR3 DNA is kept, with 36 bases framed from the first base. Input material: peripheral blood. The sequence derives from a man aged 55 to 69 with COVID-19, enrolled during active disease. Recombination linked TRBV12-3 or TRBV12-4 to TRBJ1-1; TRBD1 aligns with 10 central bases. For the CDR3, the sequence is CASSLGTGVAFF. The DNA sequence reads TGTGCCAGCAGCCTAGGGACAGGGGTTGCTTTCTTT.